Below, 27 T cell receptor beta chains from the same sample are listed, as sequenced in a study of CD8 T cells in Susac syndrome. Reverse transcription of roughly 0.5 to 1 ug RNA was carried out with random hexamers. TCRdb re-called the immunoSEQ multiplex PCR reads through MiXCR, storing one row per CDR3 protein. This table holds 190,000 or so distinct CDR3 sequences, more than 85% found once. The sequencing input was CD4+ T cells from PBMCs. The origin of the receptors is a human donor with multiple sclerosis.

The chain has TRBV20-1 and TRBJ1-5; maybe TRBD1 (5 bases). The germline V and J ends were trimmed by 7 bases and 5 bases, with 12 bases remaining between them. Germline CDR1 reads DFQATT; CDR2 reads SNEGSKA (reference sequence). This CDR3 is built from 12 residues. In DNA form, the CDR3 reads TGCAGTGTTCGTCTGGGGGATCAGCCCCAGCATTTT. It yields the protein CSVRLGDQPQHF.

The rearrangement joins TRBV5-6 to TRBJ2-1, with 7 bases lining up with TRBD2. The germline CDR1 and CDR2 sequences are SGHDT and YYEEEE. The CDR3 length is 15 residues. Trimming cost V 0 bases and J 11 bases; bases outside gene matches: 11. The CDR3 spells CASSLATSEGTKQFF. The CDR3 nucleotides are TGTGCCAGCAGCTTGGCCACTAGCGAGGGAACTAAGCAGTTCTTC.

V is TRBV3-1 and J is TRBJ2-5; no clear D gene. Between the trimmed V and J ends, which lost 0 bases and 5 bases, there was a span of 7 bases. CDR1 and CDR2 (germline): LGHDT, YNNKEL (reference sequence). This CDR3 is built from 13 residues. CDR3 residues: CASSQDWSETQYF. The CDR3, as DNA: TGTGCCAGCAGCCAAGATTGGAGCGAGACCCAGTACTTC.

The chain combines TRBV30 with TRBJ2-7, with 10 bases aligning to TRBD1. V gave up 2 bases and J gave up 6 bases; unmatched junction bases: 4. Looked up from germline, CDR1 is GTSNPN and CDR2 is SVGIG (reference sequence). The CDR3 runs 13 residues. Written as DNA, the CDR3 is TGTGCCTGGAGTCGGACAGGGGGAAGCGAGCAGTACGTC. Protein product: CAWSRTGGSEQYV.

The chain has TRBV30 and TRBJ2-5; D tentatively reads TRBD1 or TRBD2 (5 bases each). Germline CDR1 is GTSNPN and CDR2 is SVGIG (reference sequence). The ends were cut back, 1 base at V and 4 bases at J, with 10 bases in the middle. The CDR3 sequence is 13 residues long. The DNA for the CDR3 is TGTGCCTGGAGTGCGTCAGGGAGAGAGACCCAGTACTTC. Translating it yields CAWSASGRETQYF.

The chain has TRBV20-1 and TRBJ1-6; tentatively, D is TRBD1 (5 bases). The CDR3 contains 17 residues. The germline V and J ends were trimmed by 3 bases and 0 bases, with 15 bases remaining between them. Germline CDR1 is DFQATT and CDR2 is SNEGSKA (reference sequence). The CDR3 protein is CSARFDSESSYNSPLHF. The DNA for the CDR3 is TGCAGTGCTAGGTTTGACAGCGAGAGCTCCTATAATTCACCCCTCCACTTT.

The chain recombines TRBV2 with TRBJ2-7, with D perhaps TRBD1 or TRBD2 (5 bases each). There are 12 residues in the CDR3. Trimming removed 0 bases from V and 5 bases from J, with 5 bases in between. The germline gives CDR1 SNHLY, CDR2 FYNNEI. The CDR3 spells CASSEAGDEQYF. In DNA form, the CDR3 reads TGTGCCAGCAGTGAAGCGGGGGACGAGCAGTACTTC.

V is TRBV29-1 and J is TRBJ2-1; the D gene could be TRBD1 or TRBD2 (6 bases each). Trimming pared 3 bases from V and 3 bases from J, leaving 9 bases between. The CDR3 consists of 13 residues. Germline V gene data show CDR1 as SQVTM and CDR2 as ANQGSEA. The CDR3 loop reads CSVDGGDYNEQFF. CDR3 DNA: TGCAGCGTTGACGGGGGCGACTACAATGAGCAGTTCTTC.

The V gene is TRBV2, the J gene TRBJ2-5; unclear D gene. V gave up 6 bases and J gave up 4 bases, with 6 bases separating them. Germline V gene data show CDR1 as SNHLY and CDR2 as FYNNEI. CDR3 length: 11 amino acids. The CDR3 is CASRWLETQYF. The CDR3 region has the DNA TGTGCCAGCAGGTGGTTAGAGACCCAGTACTTC. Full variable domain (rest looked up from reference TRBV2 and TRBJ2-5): EPEVTQTPSHQVTQMGQEVILRCVPISNHLYFYWYRQILGQKVEFLVSFYNNEISEKSEIFDDQFSVERPDGSNFTLKIRSTKLEDSAMYFCASRWLETQYFGPGTRLLVL.

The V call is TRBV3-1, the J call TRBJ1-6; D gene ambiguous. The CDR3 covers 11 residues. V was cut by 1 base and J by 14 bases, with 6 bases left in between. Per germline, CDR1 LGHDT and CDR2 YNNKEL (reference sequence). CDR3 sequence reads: CASSQGGALHF. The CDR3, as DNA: TGTGCCAGCAGCCAAGGTGGGGCCCTCCACTTT.

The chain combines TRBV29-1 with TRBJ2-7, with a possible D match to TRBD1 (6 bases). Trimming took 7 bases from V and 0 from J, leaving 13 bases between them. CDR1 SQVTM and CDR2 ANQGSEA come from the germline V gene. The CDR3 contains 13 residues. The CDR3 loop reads CSAHRADSYEQYV. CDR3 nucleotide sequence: TGCAGCGCGCACAGGGCCGACTCCTACGAGCAGTACGTC.

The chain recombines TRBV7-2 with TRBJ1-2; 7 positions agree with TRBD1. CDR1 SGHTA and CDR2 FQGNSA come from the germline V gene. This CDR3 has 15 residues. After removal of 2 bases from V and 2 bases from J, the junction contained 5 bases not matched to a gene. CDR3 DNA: TGTGCCAGCAGCTTACGGGACAGTTACAACTATGGCTACACCTTC. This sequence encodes CASSLRDSYNYGYTF.

The DNA for the CDR3 is TGCGCCAGCAGCCCCGCACGGAGGGCGAACACTGAAGCTTTCTTT. The encoded protein is CASSPARRANTEAFF. V gene TRBV4-1 combines with J gene TRBJ1-1; D remains unclear. V was trimmed by 4 bases and J by 1 base, leaving 13 bases between them. CDR1 MGHRA and CDR2 YSYEKL come from the germline V gene. The CDR3 totals 15 residues.

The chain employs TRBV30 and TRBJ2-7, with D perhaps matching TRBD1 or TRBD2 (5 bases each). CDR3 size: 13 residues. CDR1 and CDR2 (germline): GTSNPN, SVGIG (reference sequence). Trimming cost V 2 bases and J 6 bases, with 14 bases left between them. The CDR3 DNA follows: TGTGCCTGGAGTATAGGGACCACGGGCGAGCAGTACGTC. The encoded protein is CAWSIGTTGEQYV.

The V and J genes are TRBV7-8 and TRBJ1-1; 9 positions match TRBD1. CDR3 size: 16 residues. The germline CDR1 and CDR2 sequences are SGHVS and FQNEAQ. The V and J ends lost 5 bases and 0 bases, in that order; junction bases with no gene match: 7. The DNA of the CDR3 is TGTGCCAGCAGCCCACATCGGACAGGGGTGAACACTGAAGCTTTCTTT. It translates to CASSPHRTGVNTEAFF. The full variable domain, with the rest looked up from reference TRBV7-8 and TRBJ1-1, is GAGVSQSPRYKVAKRGQDVALRCDPISGHVSLFWYQQALGQGPEFLTYFQNEAQLDKSGLPSDRFFAERPEGSVSTLKIQRTQQEDSAVYLCASSPHRTGVNTEAFFGQGTRLTVV.

DNA for the CDR3: TGCAGCGTTGAAGTCGCGCCGGGGATTGAAGCTTTCTTT. It specifies CSVEVAPGIEAFF. The chain carries TRBV29-1 and TRBJ1-1; D ambiguous. Germline V gene data show CDR1 as SQVTM and CDR2 as ANQGSEA. V was clipped by 1 base and J by 7 bases, with 13 bases between them. The CDR3 totals 13 residues.

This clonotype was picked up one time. The CDR3 sequence is CASSLAHEQFF. The CDR3 DNA reads TGTGCCAGCAGCCTGGCACATGAGCAGTTCTTC. The V call is TRBV3-1, the J call TRBJ2-1; D ambiguous. CDR3 length: 11 amino acids. The germline V gene encodes CDR1 LGHDT and CDR2 YNNKEL (reference sequence). The V gene lost 4 bases and the J gene lost 8 bases, with 6 bases spanning the gap.

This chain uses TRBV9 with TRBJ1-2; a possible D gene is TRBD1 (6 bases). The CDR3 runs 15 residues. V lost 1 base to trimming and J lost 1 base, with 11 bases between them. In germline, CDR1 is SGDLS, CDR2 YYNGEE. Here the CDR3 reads CASSVMGHFNYGYTF. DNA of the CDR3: TGTGCCAGCAGCGTAATGGGACATTTTAACTATGGCTACACCTTC.

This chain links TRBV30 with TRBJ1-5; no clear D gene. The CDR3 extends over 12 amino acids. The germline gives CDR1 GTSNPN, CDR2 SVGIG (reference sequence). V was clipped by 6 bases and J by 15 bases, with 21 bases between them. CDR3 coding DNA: TGTGCCTGCCGAGAGCGGAGAGGCCGGGTGCATTTT. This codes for CACRERRGRVHF.

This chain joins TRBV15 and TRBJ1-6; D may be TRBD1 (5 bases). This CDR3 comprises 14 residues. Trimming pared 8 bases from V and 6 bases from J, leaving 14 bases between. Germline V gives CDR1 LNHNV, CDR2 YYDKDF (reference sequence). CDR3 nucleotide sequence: TGTGCCACCCGCAATCTGGGGGGTAATTCACCCCTCCACTTT. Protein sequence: CATRNLGGNSPLHF.

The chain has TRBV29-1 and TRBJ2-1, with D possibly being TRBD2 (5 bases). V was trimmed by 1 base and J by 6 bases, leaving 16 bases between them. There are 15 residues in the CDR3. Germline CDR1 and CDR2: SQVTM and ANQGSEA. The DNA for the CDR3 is TGCAGCGTTGAAGGCTGGCTAGGAGGCGTCAATGAGCAGTTCTTC. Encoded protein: CSVEGWLGGVNEQFF.

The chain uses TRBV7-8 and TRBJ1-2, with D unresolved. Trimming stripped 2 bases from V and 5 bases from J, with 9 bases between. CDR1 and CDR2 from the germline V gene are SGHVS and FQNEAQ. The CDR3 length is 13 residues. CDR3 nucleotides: TGTGCCAGCAGCTTATCGTCCTTATATGGCTACACCTTC. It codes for CASSLSSLYGYTF.

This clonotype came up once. The CDR3: CASKGFRTGELFF. The CDR3 DNA follows: TGTGCCAGCAAGGGGTTTAGGACCGGGGAGCTGTTTTTT. The J gene is TRBJ2-2, the V gene TRBV2; a possible D gene is TRBD1 (5 bases). Germline assignment: CDR1 SNHLY and CDR2 FYNNEI. V lost 7 bases to trimming and J lost 5 bases, with 11 bases between them. CDR3 size: 13 residues.

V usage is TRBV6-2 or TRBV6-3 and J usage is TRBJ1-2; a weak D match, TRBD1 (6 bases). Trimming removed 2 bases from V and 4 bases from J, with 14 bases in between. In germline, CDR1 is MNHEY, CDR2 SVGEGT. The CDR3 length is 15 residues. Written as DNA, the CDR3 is TGTGCCAGCAGTTACCCCAGGGGTTCCAGCTATGGCTACACCTTC. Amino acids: CASSYPRGSSYGYTF.

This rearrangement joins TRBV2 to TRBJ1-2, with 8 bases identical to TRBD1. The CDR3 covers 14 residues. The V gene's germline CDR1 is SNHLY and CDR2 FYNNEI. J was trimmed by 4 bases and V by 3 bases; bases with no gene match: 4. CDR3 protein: CASSETGEAYGYTF. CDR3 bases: TGTGCCAGCAGTGAGACAGGGGAGGCCTATGGCTACACCTTC.

This CDR3 is CASGSGQAQRNQPQHF. In DNA, the CDR3 is TGTGCTAGTGGTTCCGGACAGGCCCAACGCAATCAGCCCCAGCATTTT. The chain couples TRBV12-5 to TRBJ1-5, with 7 bases fitting TRBD1. The CDR3 runs to 16 residues. Losses at the gene ends were 4 bases for V and 2 bases for J; bases not matched to a gene: 8. In germline, CDR1 is LGHNT, CDR2 FRNRAP. Full variable domain (rest looked up from reference TRBV12-5 and TRBJ1-5): DARVTQTPRHKVTEMGQEVTMRCQPILGHNTVFWYRQTMMQGLELLAYFRNRAPLDDSGMPKDRFSAEMPDATLATLKIQPSEPRDSAVYFCASGSGQAQRNQPQHFGDGTRLSIL.

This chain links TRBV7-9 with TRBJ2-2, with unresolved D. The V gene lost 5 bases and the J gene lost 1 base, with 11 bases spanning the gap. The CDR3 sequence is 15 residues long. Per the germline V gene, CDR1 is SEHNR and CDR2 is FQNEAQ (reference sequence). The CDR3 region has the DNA TGTGCCAGCAGCCATGACTCGGGGAACACCGGGGAGCTGTTTTTT. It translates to CASSHDSGNTGELFF. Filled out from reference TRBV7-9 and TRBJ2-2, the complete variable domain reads DTGVSQNPRHKITKRGQNVTFRCDPISEHNRLYWYRQTLGQGPEFLTYFQNEAQLEKSRLLSDRFSAERPKGSFSTLEIQRTEQGDSAMYLCASSHDSGNTGELFFGEGSRLTVL.